The subject of this entry is one T cell receptor beta chain. At one end, the junction sequence differs from germline, possibly due to a read error. The same CDR3 also results from other DNA sequences found in this sample. The CDR3 contains 15 residues. Germline loops: CDR1 LNHNV, CDR2 YYDKDF (reference sequence). The sample comes from a study of OX40 agonist ivuxolimab in advanced cancers. Profiled with immunoSEQ multiplex PCR; TCRdb holds only in-frame clones, not every one. The profile shows roughly 40,000 clones, 85% of them singletons. The chain has TRBV15 and TRBJ2-5; 9 bases map to TRBD2. The receptor was isolated from an adult with an advanced solid tumor such as melanoma, head and neck, liver or kidney cancer. The sample in question was CD4+ or CD8+ T cells sorted from blood, obtained in a trial of the OX40 agonist ivuxolimab. CDR3 nucleotide sequence: TGCGCCACCAGCAGAGCGGGGGGCCTCCAAGAGACCCAGTACTTC. Translated, it gives CATSRAGGLQETQYF.